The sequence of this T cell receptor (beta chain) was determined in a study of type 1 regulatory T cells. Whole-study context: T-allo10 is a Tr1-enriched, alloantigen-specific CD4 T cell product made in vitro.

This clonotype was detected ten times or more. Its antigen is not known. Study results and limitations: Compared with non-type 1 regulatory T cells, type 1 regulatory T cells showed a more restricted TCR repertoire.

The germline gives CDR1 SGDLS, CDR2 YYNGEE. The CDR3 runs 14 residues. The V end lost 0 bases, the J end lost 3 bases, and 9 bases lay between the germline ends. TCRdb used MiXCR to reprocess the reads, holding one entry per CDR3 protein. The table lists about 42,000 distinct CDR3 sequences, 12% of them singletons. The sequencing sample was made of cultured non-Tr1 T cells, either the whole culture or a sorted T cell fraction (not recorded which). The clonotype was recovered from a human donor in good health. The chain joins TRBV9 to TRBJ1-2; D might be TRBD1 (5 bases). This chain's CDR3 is CASSVGGRDYGYTF. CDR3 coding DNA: TGTGCCAGCAGCGTAGGGGGGAGAGACTATGGCTACACCTTC.